Presented here are 16 T cell receptor beta chains from one specimen sequenced in a study of CD8 T cells in Susac syndrome (dated by TCRdb to between 2018 and 2021). Library method: the immunoSEQ multiplex PCR assay. RNA was extracted with the RNeasy kit and roughly 0.45 to 1 ug was reverse transcribed using random hexamers. TCRdb took the public reads, trimmed them with fastp at Q25, ran MiXCR for clone calling and kept in-frame beta chains. Each entry is one CDR3 protein sequence, shown with its most common DNA and genes. This sample is represented by 170,000 or so distinct CDR3 sequences; approximately 93% of them were singletons. The ten most abundant clones make up approximately 0.094% of the sample. Sequenced sample: CD4+ T cells from PBMCs. Every receptor here comes from a human donor with multiple sclerosis.

The chain recombines TRBV6-6 with TRBJ2-3; D unclear. The V gene lost 7 bases and the J gene lost 6 bases, with 14 bases spanning the gap. The germline V gene has CDR1 MNHNY and CDR2 SVGAGI (reference sequence). The CDR3 runs 13 residues. CDR3 nucleotide sequence: TGTGCCAGCATCGACCGTATCGAGGATACGCAGTATTTT. As protein: CASIDRIEDTQYF.

This sequence joins TRBV12-5 and TRBJ1-5, with D possibly being TRBD1 (5 bases). Trimming removed 7 bases at V and 5 bases at J, with 12 bases between. CDR3 length equals 13 residues. Germline V CDR1 and CDR2: LGHNT, FRNRAP. As DNA, the CDR3 is TGTGCTAGTGCCCGGGACGGATATCAGCCCCAGCATTTT. Protein: CASARDGYQPQHF. Full variable domain (missing parts from reference TRBV12-5 and TRBJ1-5): DARVTQTPRHKVTEMGQEVTMRCQPILGHNTVFWYRQTMMQGLELLAYFRNRAPLDDSGMPKDRFSAEMPDATLATLKIQPSEPRDSAVYFCASARDGYQPQHFGDGTRLSIL.

The chain is built from TRBV3-1 and TRBJ1-3, with D maybe TRBD1 (6 bases). Germline V gene sequence: CDR1 LGHDT, CDR2 YNNKEL (reference sequence). The V end lost 0 bases, the J end lost 0 bases, and 18 bases lay between the germline ends. The CDR3 is 19 residues long. CDR3 DNA: TGTGCCAGCAGCCAAGATGGCAGGGGACCTTATGACTCTGGAAACACCATATATTTT. Its translation: CASSQDGRGPYDSGNTIYF.

The genes are TRBV2 and TRBJ1-1, with TRBD1 identical over 8 bases. The junction had 13 bases not matched to a gene; V was cut back by 4 bases and J by 3 bases. The CDR3 covers 17 residues. The V gene's germline CDR1 is SNHLY and CDR2 FYNNEI. The CDR3 region is CASSVQGQAIVYTEAFF. The DNA for the CDR3 is TGTGCCAGCAGTGTTCAGGGACAGGCTATAGTGTACACTGAAGCTTTCTTT.

The genes are TRBV12-3 or TRBV12-4 and TRBJ1-2; 7 bases fit TRBD1. V lost 7 bases to trimming and J lost 4 bases; unmatched junction nucleotides: 15. The CDR3 spans 16 residues. The CDR3 DNA reads TGTGCCAGCACCCACGGGAGGGGGCGAGACGGCTATGGCTACACCTTC. This gives the protein CASTHGRGRDGYGYTF.

This clonotype was recorded only once. The CDR3 DNA is TGTGCCAGCAGTGGGTGGAACATTCAGTACTTC. It translates to CASSGWNIQYF. The rearrangement uses TRBV2 and TRBJ2-4; D unclear. Germline values: CDR1 SNHLY, CDR2 FYNNEI. V dropped 4 bases and J dropped 7 bases, with 5 bases sitting between them. The CDR3 is made up of 11 amino acids.

This chain joins TRBV2 and TRBJ2-1; 7 positions agree with TRBD2. V lost 9 bases to trimming and J lost 8 bases; unmatched junction nucleotides: 13. This CDR3 is 14 amino acids long. Germline V gene data show CDR1 as SNHLY and CDR2 as FYNNEI. The CDR3 sequence is CASRGEVIADEQFF. In nucleotides, the CDR3 is TGTGCCAGTCGGGGGGAAGTCATCGCCGATGAGCAGTTCTTC.

The rearrangement uses TRBV18 and TRBJ1-6; a weak D match, TRBD1 (5 bases). This CDR3 region has 15 residues. V shed 0 bases and J shed 10 bases, with 13 bases lying between them. CDR1 KGHSH and CDR2 LQKENI come from the germline V gene. CDR3 sequence reads: CASSPPGTQGSPLHF. The CDR3 DNA is TGTGCCAGCTCACCACCAGGGACCCAAGGATCACCCCTCCACTTT.

The chain links TRBV7-3 to TRBJ1-2; 7 bases map to TRBD1. The V and J ends lost 2 bases and 4 bases, in that order; junction bases with no gene match: 4. CDR3 length: 14 amino acids. The germline gives CDR1 SGHTA, CDR2 FQGTGA. CDR3 DNA sequence: TGTGCCAGCAGCTTATCCGGGACAGCCTATGGCTACACCTTC. This encodes CASSLSGTAYGYTF.

CDR3 DNA sequence: TGTGCCAGCAGGGTTAGCGGGGGAGAGACCCAGTACTTC. Its protein is CASRVSGGETQYF. This chain links TRBV2 with TRBJ2-5; 9 positions match TRBD2. Per germline, CDR1 SNHLY and CDR2 FYNNEI. J gave up 4 bases and V 6 bases, and 3 bases lay outside the gene matches. The CDR3 length is 13 residues. Based on the CDR3 plus reference TRBV2 and TRBJ2-5, the full variable domain is EPEVTQTPSHQVTQMGQEVILRCVPISNHLYFYWYRQILGQKVEFLVSFYNNEISEKSEIFDDQFSVERPDGSNFTLKIRSTKLEDSAMYFCASRVSGGETQYFGPGTRLLVL.

In this sample, this clonotype turned up once. This chain links TRBV20-1 with TRBJ1-6; 9 positions agree with TRBD1. Looked up from germline, CDR1 is DFQATT and CDR2 is SNEGSKA (reference sequence). V shed 6 bases and J 9 bases; nucleotides not matched to a gene: 12. CDR3 length: 15 amino acids. The CDR3 DNA sequence: TGCAGTGCCCGCCCGGGACAGGGACGAGGTTCACCCCTCCACTTT. Amino acids: CSARPGQGRGSPLHF.

This chain joins TRBV12-3 or TRBV12-4 and TRBJ1-2; the D gene is possibly TRBD1 (6 bases). The V and J ends lost 6 bases and 3 bases respectively, with 14 bases between them. The CDR3 is 14 amino acids. The CDR3 region is CASRPTGLHYGYTF. Written as DNA, the CDR3 is TGTGCCAGCAGGCCAACAGGGTTACACTATGGCTACACCTTC.

V usage is TRBV30 and J usage is TRBJ1-3, with D possibly being TRBD1 (6 bases). The germline V gene encodes CDR1 GTSNPN and CDR2 SVGIG (reference sequence). Trimming pared 0 bases from V and 4 bases from J, leaving 16 bases between. The CDR3 is made up of 16 amino acids. The CDR3 region is CAWSVLPSGVGNTIYF. The CDR3 nucleotides are TGTGCCTGGAGTGTCCTTCCCTCAGGGGTCGGAAACACCATATATTTT.

A single count supports this clonotype. This rearrangement joins TRBV6-5 to TRBJ1-2; 10 bases align to TRBD1. J gave up 3 bases and V 6 bases, and 4 bases lay outside the gene matches. The CDR3 runs 14 residues. The V gene's germline CDR1 is MNHEY and CDR2 SVGAGI. The chain's CDR3 is CASRLTGGDYGYTF. In DNA, the CDR3 is TGTGCCAGCAGGTTGACAGGGGGCGACTATGGCTACACCTTC.

The V call is TRBV6-1, the J call TRBJ2-7; 7 bases are shared with TRBD2. The CDR3 is made up of 16 amino acids. Germline CDR1 is MNHNS and CDR2 is SASEGT. Trimming cost V 5 bases and J 2 bases; bases outside gene matches: 12. The CDR3, as DNA: TGTGCCAGCAGTCCCCACGTAGCGGGCCCGACCTACGAGCAGTACTTC. This encodes CASSPHVAGPTYEQYF.

The chain uses TRBV6-7 and TRBJ1-1, with TRBD1 as a possible D gene (5 bases). TRBV6-7 falls under the ORF class, with uncertain function. The CDR3 spans 15 residues. Deletions cut 4 bases from V and 1 base from J, with 13 bases between. The CDR3 sequence is CASSLPGGKNTEAFF. For the CDR3, the DNA is TGTGCCAGCAGTTTACCCGGGGGGAAGAACACTGAAGCTTTCTTT.